This entry concerns a single TCR beta chain. Its antigen is undetermined. This CDR3 region has 14 residues. Between the trimmed V and J ends, which lost 7 bases and 0 bases, there was a span of 12 bases. Germline-derived CDR1 and CDR2 are SGHKS and YYEKEE (reference sequence). The data belong to a study of cytomegalovirus exposure and HLA in healthy donors. The study's findings and limits: A previous analysis found most TCR beta V segments productive roughly 90% or roughly 30% of the time. TCR beta V- and J-gene trimming was later associated with a missense DCLRE1C variant. Listed as cytomegalovirus-associated were more than 150 TCR beta chains.

PCR amplification relied on 60 Vbeta primers (plus 13 Jbeta primers). Data came from immunoSEQ multiplex PCR; TCRdb stores just in-frame clones and leaves some out. The sample has about 80,000 clones, 70% to 80% seen once. This TCR came from a man in his thirties or forties in good health and CMV-seronegative. The chain combines TRBV5-5 with TRBJ2-3, with D possibly being TRBD1 (5 bases). Sequencing was performed on PBMCs. The CDR3 sequence is CASVQGPSTDTQYF. CDR3 DNA sequence: TGTGCCAGCGTCCAGGGCCCTAGCACAGATACGCAGTATTTT.